This T cell receptor (beta chain) was observed in a study of blood T cell repertoires in COVID-19. As processed by the authors: The authors estimated nucleated cell counts from reference gene primer amplification. Clones were read by immunoSEQ multiplex PCR, and TCRdb kept only the in-frame ones, dropping some. V and J calls and clone size follow that table, whereas D and trimming were derived from the DNA. Of approximately 97,000 clones listed, about 90% were seen once; the top ten hold less than 4.5%. Germline CDR1 is SGHTA and CDR2 is FQGNSA. The ends lost 7 bases at V and 1 base at J; junction bases unmatched: 12. This CDR3 has 16 amino acids.

The source material was peripheral blood. The receptor was derived from a man aged 18 to 35 with acute or convalescent COVID-19. The J gene is TRBJ1-2, the V gene TRBV7-2; 7 bases match TRBD1. In DNA form, the CDR3 reads TGTGCCAGCAAGGAGGGACAGAACCCACTTAACTATGGCTACACCTTC. Its protein is CASKEGQNPLNYGYTF.